These 13 T cell receptor beta chains were sequenced from one sample in a study of blood T cell repertoires in COVID-19. Using immunoSEQ multiplex PCR, the repertoire was profiled, and TCRdb retains in-frame clones only, with some absent. Among about 110,000 clones listed, approximately 80% were seen once. The sequencing sample was made of peripheral blood. These receptors were obtained from an elderly woman with active or convalescent COVID-19.

The chain has TRBV14 and TRBJ1-3; D ambiguous. The CDR3 is made up of 16 amino acids. Germline CDR1 SGHDN, CDR2 FVKESK. V lost 0 bases and J lost 0, with 9 bases in between. The CDR3 sequence: CASSQERLISGNTIYF. CDR3 sequence (DNA): TGTGCCAGCAGCCAAGAGAGACTCATCTCTGGAAACACCATATATTTT.

The V call is TRBV4-1, the J call TRBJ2-2; D possibly corresponds to TRBD2 (5 bases). V dropped 0 bases and J dropped 2 bases, with 10 bases sitting between them. Germline assignment: CDR1 MGHRA and CDR2 YSYEKL. The CDR3 contains 16 residues. DNA of the CDR3: TGCGCCAGCAGCCAAGAAGGTCGGGGAAACACCGGGGAGCTGTTTTTT. Protein product: CASSQEGRGNTGELFF.

This chain joins TRBV28 and TRBJ1-1, with D maybe TRBD1 (6 bases). V was cut by 5 bases and J by 1 base, with 11 bases left in between. Germline V CDR1 and CDR2: MDHEN, SYDVKM. This CDR3 contains 14 residues. CDR3 DNA: TGTGCCAGCAGTCTAATGGACAGGAACACTGAAGCTTTCTTT. This encodes CASSLMDRNTEAFF.

This clone occurred a few times. The chain combines TRBV6-5 with TRBJ1-1; D is unclear. Germline V gene data show CDR1 as MNHEY and CDR2 as SVGAGI. Trimming removed 0 bases at V and 5 bases at J, with 13 bases between. The CDR3 consists of 15 residues. The CDR3 region is CASSYSLGGGTEAFF. The CDR3 nucleotides are TGTGCCAGCAGTTACTCTTTAGGCGGAGGAACTGAAGCTTTCTTT.

This chain joins TRBV9 and TRBJ2-3; 7 bases align to TRBD2. J gave up 3 bases and V 2 bases, and 3 bases lay outside the gene matches. The CDR3 runs 14 residues. The germline V gene encodes CDR1 SGDLS and CDR2 YYNGEE. The chain's CDR3 is CASSVELATDTQYF. The CDR3 region has the DNA TGTGCCAGCAGCGTTGAACTAGCGACAGATACGCAGTATTTT.

The chain is built from TRBV29-1 and TRBJ2-5; possible D gene TRBD2, 5 bases. CDR1 and CDR2 (germline): SQVTM, ANQGSEA. Trimming left V 3 bases short and J 2 bases short, with 13 bases between. This CDR3 contains 14 residues. Here the CDR3 reads CSVEPGNLQETQYF. The CDR3 nucleotides are TGCAGCGTTGAGCCGGGAAACTTACAAGAGACCCAGTACTTC.

The chain is built from TRBV27 and TRBJ1-2; D is uncertain. Deletions cut 5 bases from V and 7 bases from J, with 14 bases between. In germline, CDR1 is MNHEY, CDR2 SMNVEV (reference sequence). The CDR3 length is 13 residues. The CDR3 region is CASSPRGGIGYTF. The CDR3 DNA reads TGTGCCAGCAGTCCCCGGGGAGGGATTGGCTACACCTTC.

Only one count was recorded for this clone. V is TRBV3-1 (or the pseudogene TRBV3-2) and J is TRBJ2-5; TRBD1 might be the D (6 bases). This CDR3 is built from 19 residues. Trimming pared 3 bases from V and 2 bases from J, leaving 25 bases between. Germline V gene lookup returns CDR1 LGHDT and CDR2 YNNKEL (reference sequence). Here the CDR3 reads CASSQDPRASGGVQETQYF. CDR3 DNA: TGTGCCAGCAGCCAGGACCCCAGGGCTAGTGGGGGCGTGCAAGAGACCCAGTACTTC.

This clone was seen more than once but under ten times. The rearrangement joins TRBV10-1 to TRBJ1-1; D unresolved. The ends were cut back, 6 bases at V and 4 bases at J, with 15 bases in the middle. Germline V gene lookup returns CDR1 WNHNN and CDR2 SYGVQD (reference sequence). The CDR3 is made up of 14 amino acids. The CDR3 spells CASSPGRLGTEAFF. The CDR3 nucleotides are TGCGCCAGCAGCCCCGGCAGGTTGGGCACTGAAGCTTTCTTT.

V gene TRBV11-2 combines with J gene TRBJ2-2, with D possibly TRBD2 on 5 matching bases. This CDR3 comprises 16 residues. Trimming stripped 7 bases from V and 1 base from J, with 16 bases between. In germline, CDR1 is SGHAT, CDR2 FQNNGV. The CDR3 nucleotides are TGTGCCAGCACGCTAGGAGGCGGAAGGAACACCGGGGAGCTGTTTTTT. Translating it yields CASTLGGGRNTGELFF.

V gene TRBV28 combines with J gene TRBJ2-2; 9 bases agree with TRBD1. Germline V gene data show CDR1 as MDHEN and CDR2 as SYDVKM. CDR3 length: 15 amino acids. V lost 5 bases and J lost 5; bases outside the gene matches: 6. In DNA, the CDR3 is TGTGCCAGCAGTCGAACGACAGGGGGAACCGGGGAGCTGTTTTTT. Protein sequence: CASSRTTGGTGELFF.

V is TRBV27 and J is TRBJ1-2, with D unclear. Deletions cut 2 bases from V and 3 bases from J, with 16 bases between. Germline V gene sequence: CDR1 MNHEY, CDR2 SMNVEV (reference sequence). The CDR3 spans 16 residues. CDR3 sequence reads: CASSLDPKWAYYGYTF. The CDR3 bases are TGTGCCAGCAGTTTAGATCCAAAGTGGGCGTACTATGGCTACACCTTC.

J is TRBJ1-6 and V is TRBV7-8; D might be TRBD1 (6 bases). This CDR3 is built from 14 residues. Per germline, CDR1 SGHVS and CDR2 FQNEAQ. The V and J ends lost 0 bases and 10 bases respectively, with 10 bases between them. The CDR3 spells CASSLAQGRSPLHF. In DNA form, the CDR3 reads TGTGCCAGCAGCTTAGCGCAGGGGCGGTCACCCCTCCACTTT.